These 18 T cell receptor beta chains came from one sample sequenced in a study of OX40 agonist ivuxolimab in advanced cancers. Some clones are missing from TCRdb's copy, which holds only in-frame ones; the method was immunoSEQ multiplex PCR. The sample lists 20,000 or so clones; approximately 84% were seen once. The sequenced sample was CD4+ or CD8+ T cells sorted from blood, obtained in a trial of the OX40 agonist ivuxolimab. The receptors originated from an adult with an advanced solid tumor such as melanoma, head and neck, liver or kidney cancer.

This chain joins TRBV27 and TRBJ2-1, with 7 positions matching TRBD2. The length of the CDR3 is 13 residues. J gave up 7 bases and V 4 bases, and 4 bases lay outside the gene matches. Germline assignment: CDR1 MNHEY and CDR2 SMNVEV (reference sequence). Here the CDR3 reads CASSSTSENEQFF. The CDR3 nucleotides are TGTGCCAGCAGTTCAACTAGCGAGAATGAGCAGTTCTTC.

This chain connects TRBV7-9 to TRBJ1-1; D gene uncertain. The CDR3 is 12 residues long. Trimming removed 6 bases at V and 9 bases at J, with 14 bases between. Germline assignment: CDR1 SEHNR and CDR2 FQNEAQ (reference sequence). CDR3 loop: CASSPGDPKAFF. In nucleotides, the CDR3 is TGTGCCAGCAGTCCGGGAGACCCAAAAGCTTTCTTT. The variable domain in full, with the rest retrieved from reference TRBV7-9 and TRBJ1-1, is DTGVSQNPRHKITKRGQNVTFRCDPISEHNRLYWYRQTLGQGPEFLTYFQNEAQLEKSRLLSDRFSAERPKGSFSTLEIQRTEQGDSAMYLCASSPGDPKAFFGQGTRLTVV.

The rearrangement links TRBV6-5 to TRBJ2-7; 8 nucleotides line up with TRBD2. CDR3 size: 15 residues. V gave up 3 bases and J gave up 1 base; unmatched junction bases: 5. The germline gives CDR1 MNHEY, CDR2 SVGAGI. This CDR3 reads CASSYRRGASYEQYF. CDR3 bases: TGTGCCAGCAGTTATCGGCGGGGGGCGTCCTACGAGCAGTACTTC.

The chain's CDR3 is CASSQIQHNEQFF. As DNA, the CDR3 is TGTGCCAGCAGCCAAATACAGCACAATGAGCAGTTCTTC. The chain links TRBV9 to TRBJ2-1; no reliable D call. CDR1 is SGDLS, CDR2 YYNGEE, per germline. The V end lost 4 bases, the J end lost 5 bases, and 10 bases lay between the germline ends. This CDR3 region has 13 residues.

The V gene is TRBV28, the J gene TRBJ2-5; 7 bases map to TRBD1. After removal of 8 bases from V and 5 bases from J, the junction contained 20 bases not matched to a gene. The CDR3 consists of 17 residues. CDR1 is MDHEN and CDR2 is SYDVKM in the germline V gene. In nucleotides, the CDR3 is TGTGCCAGCCCTTATAGTTCGACAGGGCCCTTTCTGGAGACCCAGTACTTC. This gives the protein CASPYSSTGPFLETQYF. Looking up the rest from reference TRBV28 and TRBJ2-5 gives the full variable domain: DVKVTQSSRYLVKRTGEKVFLECVQDMDHENMFWYRQDPGLGLRLIYFSYDVKMKEKGDIPEGYSVSREKKERFSLILESASTNQTSMYLCASPYSSTGPFLETQYFGPGTRLLVL.

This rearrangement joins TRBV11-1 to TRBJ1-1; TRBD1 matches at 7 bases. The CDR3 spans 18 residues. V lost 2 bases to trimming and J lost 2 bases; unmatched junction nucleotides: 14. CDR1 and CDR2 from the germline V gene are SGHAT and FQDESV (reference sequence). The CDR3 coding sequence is TGTGCCAGCAGCTTAAGGTGGATCGGGACAGACTTTAACACTGAAGCTTTCTTT. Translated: CASSLRWIGTDFNTEAFF.

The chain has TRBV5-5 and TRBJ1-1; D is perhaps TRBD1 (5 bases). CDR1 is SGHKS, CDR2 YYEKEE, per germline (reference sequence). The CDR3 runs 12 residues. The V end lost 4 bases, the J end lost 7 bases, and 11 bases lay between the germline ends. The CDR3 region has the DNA TGTGCCAGCAGCCTAACGGGGGTTGAAGCTTTCTTT. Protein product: CASSLTGVEAFF.

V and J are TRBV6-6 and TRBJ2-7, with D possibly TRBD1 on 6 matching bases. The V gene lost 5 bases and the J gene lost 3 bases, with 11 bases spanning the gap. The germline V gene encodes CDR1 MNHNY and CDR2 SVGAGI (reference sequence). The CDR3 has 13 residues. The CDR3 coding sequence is TGTGCCAGCAGTCACCGAGGGGGCTACGAGCAGTACTTC. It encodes CASSHRGGYEQYF.

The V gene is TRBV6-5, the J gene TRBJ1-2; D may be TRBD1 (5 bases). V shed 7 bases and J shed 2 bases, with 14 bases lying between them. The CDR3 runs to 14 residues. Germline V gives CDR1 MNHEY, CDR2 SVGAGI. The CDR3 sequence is CASTQRGVNYGYTF. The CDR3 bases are TGTGCCAGCACACAAAGAGGGGTGAACTATGGCTACACCTTC.

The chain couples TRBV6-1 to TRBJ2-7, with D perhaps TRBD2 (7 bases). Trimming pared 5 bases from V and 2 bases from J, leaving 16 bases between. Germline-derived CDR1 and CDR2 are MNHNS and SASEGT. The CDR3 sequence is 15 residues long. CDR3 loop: CASSLLGGPPYEQYF. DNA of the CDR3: TGTGCCAGCAGTCTCCTCGGGGGGCCTCCCTACGAGCAGTACTTC.

CDR3 region: CSVAPEGAPYGYTF. CDR3 bases: TGCAGCGTTGCCCCAGAGGGGGCCCCCTATGGCTACACCTTC. The chain links TRBV29-1 to TRBJ1-2, with 7 bases fitting TRBD1. CDR1 SQVTM and CDR2 ANQGSEA come from the germline V gene. The CDR3 is made up of 14 amino acids. V gave up 4 bases and J gave up 4 bases; unmatched junction bases: 9.

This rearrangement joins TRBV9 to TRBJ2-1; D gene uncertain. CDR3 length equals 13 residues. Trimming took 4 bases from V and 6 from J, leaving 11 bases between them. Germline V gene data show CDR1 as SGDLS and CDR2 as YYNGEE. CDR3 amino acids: CASSPGPSNEQFF. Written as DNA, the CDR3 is TGTGCCAGCAGCCCCGGACCCAGCAATGAGCAGTTCTTC.

CDR3 region: CATNRTSGGATDTQYF. The DNA for the CDR3 is TGTGCCACCAACCGGACTAGCGGGGGGGCAACAGATACGCAGTATTTT. The rearrangement uses TRBV15 and TRBJ2-3; 15 bases line up with TRBD2. The CDR3 consists of 16 residues. J lost 3 bases, V lost 7 bases, and 5 bases had no gene match. Germline V CDR1 and CDR2: LNHNV, YYDKDF (reference sequence).

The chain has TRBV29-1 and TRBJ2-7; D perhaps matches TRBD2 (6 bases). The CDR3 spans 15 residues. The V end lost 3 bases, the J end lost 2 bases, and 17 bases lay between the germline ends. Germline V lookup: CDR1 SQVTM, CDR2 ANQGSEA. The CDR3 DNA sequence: TGCAGCGTTGAGGAACCGGGACTTACGGCCTACGAGCAGTACTTC. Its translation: CSVEEPGLTAYEQYF.

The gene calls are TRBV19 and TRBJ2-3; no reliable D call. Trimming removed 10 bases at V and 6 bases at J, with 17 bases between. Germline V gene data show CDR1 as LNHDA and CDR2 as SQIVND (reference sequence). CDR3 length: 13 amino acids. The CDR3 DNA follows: TGTGCCACAAGGGCCCGAGACGCCGATACGCAGTATTTT. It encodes CATRARDADTQYF.

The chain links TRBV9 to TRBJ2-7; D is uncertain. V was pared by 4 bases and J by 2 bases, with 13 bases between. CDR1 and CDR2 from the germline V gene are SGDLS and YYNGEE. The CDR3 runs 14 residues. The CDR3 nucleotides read TGTGCCAGCAGCCCGGACGCTTCAGCCTACGAGCAGTACTTC. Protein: CASSPDASAYEQYF. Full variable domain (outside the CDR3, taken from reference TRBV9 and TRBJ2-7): DSGVTQTPKHLITATGQRVTLRCSPRSGDLSVYWYQQSLDQGLQFLIQYYNGEERAKGNILERFSAQQFPDLHSELNLSSLELGDSALYFCASSPDASAYEQYFGPGTRLTVT.

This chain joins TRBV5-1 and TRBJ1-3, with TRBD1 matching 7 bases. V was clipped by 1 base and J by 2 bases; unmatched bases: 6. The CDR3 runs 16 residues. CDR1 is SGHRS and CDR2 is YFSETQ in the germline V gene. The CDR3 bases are TGCGCCAGCAGCTTGAGTTGGGGGACAGCTGGAAACACCATATATTTT. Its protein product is CASSLSWGTAGNTIYF.

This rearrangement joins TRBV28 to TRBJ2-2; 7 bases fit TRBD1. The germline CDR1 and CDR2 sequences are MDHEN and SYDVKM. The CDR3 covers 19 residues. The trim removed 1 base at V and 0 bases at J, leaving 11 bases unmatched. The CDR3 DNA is TGTGCCAGCAGTTTATCGGTCTGGGGACAGCTCGCGAACACCGGGGAGCTGTTTTTT. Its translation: CASSLSVWGQLANTGELFF.